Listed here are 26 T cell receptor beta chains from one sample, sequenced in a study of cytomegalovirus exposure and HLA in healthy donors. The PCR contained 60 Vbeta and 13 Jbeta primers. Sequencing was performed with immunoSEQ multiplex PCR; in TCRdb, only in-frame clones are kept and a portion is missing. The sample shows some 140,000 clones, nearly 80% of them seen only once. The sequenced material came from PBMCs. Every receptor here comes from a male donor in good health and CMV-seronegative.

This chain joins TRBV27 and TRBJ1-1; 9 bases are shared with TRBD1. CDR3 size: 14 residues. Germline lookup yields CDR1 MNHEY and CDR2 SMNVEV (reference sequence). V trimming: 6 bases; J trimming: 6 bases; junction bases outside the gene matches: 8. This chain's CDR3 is CASRDRGGRAEAFF. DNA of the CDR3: TGTGCCAGCAGAGACAGGGGGGGAAGGGCTGAAGCTTTCTTT.

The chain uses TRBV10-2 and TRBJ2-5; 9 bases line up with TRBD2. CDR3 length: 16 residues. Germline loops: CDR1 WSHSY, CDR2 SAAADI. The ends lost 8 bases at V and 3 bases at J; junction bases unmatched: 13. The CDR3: CASVGPGIAGEETQYF. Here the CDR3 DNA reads TGCGCCAGCGTGGGACCAGGGATAGCGGGGGAAGAGACCCAGTACTTC.

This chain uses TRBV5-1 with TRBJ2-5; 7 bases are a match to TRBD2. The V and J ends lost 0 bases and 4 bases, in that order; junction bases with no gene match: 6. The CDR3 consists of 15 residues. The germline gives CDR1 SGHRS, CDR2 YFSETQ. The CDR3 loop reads CASSLGVREGETQYF. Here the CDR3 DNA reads TGCGCCAGCAGCTTGGGGGTCAGGGAGGGAGAGACCCAGTACTTC.

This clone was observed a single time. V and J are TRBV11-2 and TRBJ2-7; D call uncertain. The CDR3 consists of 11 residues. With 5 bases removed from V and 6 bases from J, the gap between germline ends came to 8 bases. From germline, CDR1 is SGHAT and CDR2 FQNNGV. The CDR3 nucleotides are TGTGCCAGCAGCCGCACGAGCGAGCAGTACTTC. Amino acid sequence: CASSRTSEQYF.

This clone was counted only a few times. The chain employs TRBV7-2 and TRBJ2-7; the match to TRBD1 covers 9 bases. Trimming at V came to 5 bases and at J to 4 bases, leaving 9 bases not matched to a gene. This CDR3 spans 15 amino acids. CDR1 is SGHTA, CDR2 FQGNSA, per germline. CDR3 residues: CASSTQAGTGYEQYF. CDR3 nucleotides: TGTGCCAGCAGCACGCAAGCCGGGACAGGGTACGAGCAGTACTTC.

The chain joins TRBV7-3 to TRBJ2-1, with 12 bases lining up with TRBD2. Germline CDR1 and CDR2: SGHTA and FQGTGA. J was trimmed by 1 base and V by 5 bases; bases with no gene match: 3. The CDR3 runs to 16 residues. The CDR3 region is CASSPSGGASYNEQFF. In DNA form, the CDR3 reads TGTGCCAGCAGCCCTAGCGGGGGGGCTTCCTACAATGAGCAGTTCTTC. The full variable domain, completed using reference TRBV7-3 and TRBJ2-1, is GAGVSQTPSNKVTEKGKYVELRCDPISGHTALYWYRQSLGQGPEFLIYFQGTGAADDSGLPNDRFFAVRPEGSVSTLKIQRTERGDSAVYLCASSPSGGASYNEQFFGPGTRLTVL.

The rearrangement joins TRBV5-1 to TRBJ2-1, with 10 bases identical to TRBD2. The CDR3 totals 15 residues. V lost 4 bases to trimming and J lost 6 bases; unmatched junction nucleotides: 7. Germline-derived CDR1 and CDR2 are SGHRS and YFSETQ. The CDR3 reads CASSENSGGINEQFF. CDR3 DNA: TGCGCCAGCAGCGAGAATAGCGGGGGGATCAATGAGCAGTTCTTC.

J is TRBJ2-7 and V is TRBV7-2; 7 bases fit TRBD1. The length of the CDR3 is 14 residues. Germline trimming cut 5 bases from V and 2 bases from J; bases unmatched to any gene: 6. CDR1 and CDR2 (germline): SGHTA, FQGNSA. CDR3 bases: TGTGCCAGCAGCCGACCGGGACAGCCCTACGAGCAGTACTTC. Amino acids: CASSRPGQPYEQYF. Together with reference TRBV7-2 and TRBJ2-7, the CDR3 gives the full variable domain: GAGVSQSPSNKVTEKGKDVELRCDPISGHTALYWYRQSLGQGLEFLIYFQGNSAPDKSGLPSDRFSAERTGGSVSTLTIQRTQQEDSAVYLCASSRPGQPYEQYFGPGTRLTVT.

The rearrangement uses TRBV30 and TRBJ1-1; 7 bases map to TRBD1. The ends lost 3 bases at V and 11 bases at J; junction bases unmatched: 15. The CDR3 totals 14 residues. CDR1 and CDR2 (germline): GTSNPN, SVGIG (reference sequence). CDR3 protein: CAWSREGARTGAFF. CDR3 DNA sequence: TGTGCCTGGAGCCGCGAGGGGGCTCGTACCGGGGCTTTCTTT.

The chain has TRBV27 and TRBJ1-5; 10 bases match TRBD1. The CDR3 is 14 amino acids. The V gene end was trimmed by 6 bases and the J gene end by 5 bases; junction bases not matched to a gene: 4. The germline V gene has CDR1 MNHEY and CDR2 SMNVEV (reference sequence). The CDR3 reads CASRHGTGDQPQHF. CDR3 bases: TGTGCCAGCAGGCACGGGACAGGGGATCAGCCCCAGCATTTT.

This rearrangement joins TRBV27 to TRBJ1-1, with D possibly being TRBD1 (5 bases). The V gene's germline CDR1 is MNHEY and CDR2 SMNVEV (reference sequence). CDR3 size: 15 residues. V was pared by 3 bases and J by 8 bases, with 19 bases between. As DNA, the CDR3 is TGTGCCAGCAGTTTTAATGGGGGAGGAGAGCTAGAAGCTTTCTTT. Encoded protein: CASSFNGGGELEAFF.

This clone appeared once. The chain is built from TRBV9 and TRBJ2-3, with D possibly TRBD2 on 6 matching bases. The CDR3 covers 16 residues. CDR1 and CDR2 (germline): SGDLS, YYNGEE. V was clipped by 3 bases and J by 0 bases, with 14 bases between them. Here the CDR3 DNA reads TGTGCCAGCAGCGACCCTCCGGAGGGAAGCACAGATACGCAGTATTTT. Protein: CASSDPPEGSTDTQYF.

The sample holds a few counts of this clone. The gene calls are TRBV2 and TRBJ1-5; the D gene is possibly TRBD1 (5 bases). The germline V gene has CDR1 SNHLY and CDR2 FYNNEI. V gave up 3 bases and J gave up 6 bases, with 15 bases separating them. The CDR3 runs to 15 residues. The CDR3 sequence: CASSDPGTWGQPQHF. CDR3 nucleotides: TGTGCCAGCAGTGATCCGGGGACTTGGGGTCAGCCCCAGCATTTT.

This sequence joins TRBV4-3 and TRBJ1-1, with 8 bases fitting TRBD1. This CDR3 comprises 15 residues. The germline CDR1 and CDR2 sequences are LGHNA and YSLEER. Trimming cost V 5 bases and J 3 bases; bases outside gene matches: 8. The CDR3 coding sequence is TGCGCCAGCAGCGTGGACAGGGATCGGGACACTGAAGCTTTCTTT. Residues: CASSVDRDRDTEAFF.

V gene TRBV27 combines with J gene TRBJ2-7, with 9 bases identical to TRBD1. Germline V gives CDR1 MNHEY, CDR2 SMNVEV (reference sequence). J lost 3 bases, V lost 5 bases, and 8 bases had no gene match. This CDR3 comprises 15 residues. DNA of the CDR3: TGTGCCAGCAGTCTTATCGGGACAGGGCGCTACGAGCAGTACTTC. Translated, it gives CASSLIGTGRYEQYF.

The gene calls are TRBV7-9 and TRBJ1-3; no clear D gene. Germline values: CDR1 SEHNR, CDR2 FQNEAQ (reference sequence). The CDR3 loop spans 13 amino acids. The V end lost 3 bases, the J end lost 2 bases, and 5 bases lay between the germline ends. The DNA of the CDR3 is TGTGCCAGCAGCTTCCAGGCTGGAAACACCATATATTTT. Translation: CASSFQAGNTIYF.

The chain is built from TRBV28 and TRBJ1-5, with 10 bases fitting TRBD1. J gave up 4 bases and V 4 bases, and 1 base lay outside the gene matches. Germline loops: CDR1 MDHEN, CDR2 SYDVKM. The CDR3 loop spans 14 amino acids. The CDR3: CASSSGQGNQPQHF. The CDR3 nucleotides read TGTGCCAGCAGTTCGGGACAGGGGAATCAGCCCCAGCATTTT.

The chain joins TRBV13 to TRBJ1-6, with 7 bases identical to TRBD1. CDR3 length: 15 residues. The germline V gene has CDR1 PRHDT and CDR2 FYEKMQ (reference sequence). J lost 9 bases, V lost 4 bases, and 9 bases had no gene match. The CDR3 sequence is CASSWRQGTSSPLHF. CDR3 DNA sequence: TGTGCCAGCAGCTGGCGACAGGGAACGAGTTCACCCCTCCACTTT. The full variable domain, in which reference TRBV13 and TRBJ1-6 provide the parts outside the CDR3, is AAGVIQSPRHLIKEKRETATLKCYPIPRHDTVYWYQQGPGQDPQFLISFYEKMQSDKGSIPDRFSAQQFSDYHSELNMSSLELGDSALYFCASSWRQGTSSPLHFGNGTRLTVT.

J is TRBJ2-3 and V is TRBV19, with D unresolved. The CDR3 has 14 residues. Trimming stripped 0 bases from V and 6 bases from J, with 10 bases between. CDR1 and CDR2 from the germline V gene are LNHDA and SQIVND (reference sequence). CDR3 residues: CASSIDFIPDTQYF. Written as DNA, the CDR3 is TGTGCCAGTAGTATAGATTTTATCCCGGATACGCAGTATTTT.

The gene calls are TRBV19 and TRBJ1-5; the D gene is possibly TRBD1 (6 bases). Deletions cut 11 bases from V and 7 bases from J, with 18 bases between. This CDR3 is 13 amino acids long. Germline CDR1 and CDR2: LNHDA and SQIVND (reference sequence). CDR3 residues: CASKGGVGQPQHF. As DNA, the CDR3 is TGTGCCTCGAAGGGGGGGGTAGGGCAGCCCCAGCATTTT.

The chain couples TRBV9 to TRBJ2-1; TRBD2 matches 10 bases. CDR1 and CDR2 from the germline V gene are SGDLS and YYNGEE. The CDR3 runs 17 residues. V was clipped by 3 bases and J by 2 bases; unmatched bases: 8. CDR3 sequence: CASSDPRSGGAYNEQFF. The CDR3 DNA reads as TGTGCCAGCAGCGACCCCAGAAGCGGGGGGGCCTACAATGAGCAGTTCTTC.

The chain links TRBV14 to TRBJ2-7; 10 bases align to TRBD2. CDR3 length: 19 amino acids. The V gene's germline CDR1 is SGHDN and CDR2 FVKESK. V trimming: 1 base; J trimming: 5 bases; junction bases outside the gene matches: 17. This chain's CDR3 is CASSQGDETSGSLENEQYF. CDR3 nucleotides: TGTGCCAGCAGCCAAGGAGATGAGACTAGCGGGTCTCTGGAGAACGAGCAGTACTTC. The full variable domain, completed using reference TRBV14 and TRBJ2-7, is EAGVTQFPSHSVIEKGQTVTLRCDPISGHDNLYWYRRVMGKEIKFLLHFVKESKQDESGMPNNRFLAERTGGTYSTLKVQPAELEDSGVYFCASSQGDETSGSLENEQYFGPGTRLTVT.

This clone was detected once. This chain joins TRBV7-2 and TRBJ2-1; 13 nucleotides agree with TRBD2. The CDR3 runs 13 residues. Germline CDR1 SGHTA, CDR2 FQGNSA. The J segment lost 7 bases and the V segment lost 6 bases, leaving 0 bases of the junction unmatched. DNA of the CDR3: TGTGCCAGCAGGACTAGCGGGGGGAATGAGCAGTTCTTC. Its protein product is CASRTSGGNEQFF. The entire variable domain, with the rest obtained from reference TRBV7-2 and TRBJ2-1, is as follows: GAGVSQSPSNKVTEKGKDVELRCDPISGHTALYWYRQSLGQGLEFLIYFQGNSAPDKSGLPSDRFSAERTGGSVSTLTIQRTQQEDSAVYLCASRTSGGNEQFFGPGTRLTVL.

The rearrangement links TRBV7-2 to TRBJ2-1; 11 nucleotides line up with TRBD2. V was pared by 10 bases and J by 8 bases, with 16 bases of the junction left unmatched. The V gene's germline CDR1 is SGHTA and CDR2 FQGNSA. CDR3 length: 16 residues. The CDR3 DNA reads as TGTGCCACCTCCTACCGGGGGGTAGCGGGGGGGGATGAGCAGTTCTTC. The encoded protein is CATSYRGVAGGDEQFF.

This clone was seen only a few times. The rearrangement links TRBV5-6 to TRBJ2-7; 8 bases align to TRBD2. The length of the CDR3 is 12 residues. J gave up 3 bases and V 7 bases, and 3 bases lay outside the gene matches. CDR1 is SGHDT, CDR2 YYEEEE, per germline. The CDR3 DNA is TGTGCCAGCGCGCGGGGGGACTACGAGCAGTACTTC. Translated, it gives CASARGDYEQYF.

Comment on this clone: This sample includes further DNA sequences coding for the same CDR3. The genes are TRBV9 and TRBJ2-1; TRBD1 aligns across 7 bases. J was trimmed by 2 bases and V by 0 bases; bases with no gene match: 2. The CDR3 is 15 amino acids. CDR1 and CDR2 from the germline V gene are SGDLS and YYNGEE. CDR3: CASSVGQGAYNEQFF. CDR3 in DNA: TGTGCCAGCAGCGTAGGTCAGGGGGCCTACAATGAGCAGTTCTTC.